This T cell receptor beta chain was recorded in a study of control samples from healthy donors and cancer patients (dated by TCRdb to between 2020 and 2021). The library was obtained by the immunoSEQ multiplex PCR assay. TCRdb retrieved this table from immuneACCESS and kept in-frame rearrangements only. Not all clones are present; in checked studies, unresolved V genes account for under half, and no reason is known for the remainder. The sample records roughly 130,000 clones, roughly 90% of which are singletons. More than 2.5% of the sample is held by the ten biggest clonotypes. On this clone: Its recognized antigen is unknown. The sample holds no much larger clone one base away, and base qualities are not on file.

CDR1 and CDR2 (DFQATT, SNEGSKA) derive from the germline V gene (reference sequence). Spanning cysteine to phenylalanine, the CDR3 consists of 11 amino acids. The only DNA kept is the CDR3, 33 bases in frame from the first base. Trimming costs V 5 bases and J 8 bases, and their ends lie 9 bases apart. The sequenced sample was blood. This TCR was sampled from a middle-aged man in good health. The rearrangement combines TRBV20-1 with TRBJ2-2; D gene: possibly TRBD1, on 5 matching bases. The DNA sequence is as follows: TGCAGTGCTTTCAGGGATGGGGAGCTGTTTTTT. This is translated as CSAFRDGELFF.